The TCR beta chain under discussion was sequenced for a study of T cell changes during pregnancy in multiple sclerosis. Profiled with immunoSEQ multiplex PCR; TCRdb holds only in-frame clones, not every one. The sample holds under 55,000 clones, approximately 93% seen once. Germline V CDR1 and CDR2: MDHEN, SYDVKM. This CDR3 comprises 14 residues. V was shortened by 6 bases and J by 6 bases, with 14 bases between the two germline ends. This sequence joins TRBV28 and TRBJ1-4, with D maybe TRBD1 (5 bases). Sequenced here: CD4+ T cells from peripheral blood mononuclear cells, sampled in the third trimester of pregnancy. The clonotype was recovered from a female donor with multiple sclerosis, enrolled in a pregnancy study. DNA for the CDR3: TGTGCCAGCAGGGCGCCGGGGGAAGATGAAAAACTGTTTTTT. It encodes CASRAPGEDEKLFF.